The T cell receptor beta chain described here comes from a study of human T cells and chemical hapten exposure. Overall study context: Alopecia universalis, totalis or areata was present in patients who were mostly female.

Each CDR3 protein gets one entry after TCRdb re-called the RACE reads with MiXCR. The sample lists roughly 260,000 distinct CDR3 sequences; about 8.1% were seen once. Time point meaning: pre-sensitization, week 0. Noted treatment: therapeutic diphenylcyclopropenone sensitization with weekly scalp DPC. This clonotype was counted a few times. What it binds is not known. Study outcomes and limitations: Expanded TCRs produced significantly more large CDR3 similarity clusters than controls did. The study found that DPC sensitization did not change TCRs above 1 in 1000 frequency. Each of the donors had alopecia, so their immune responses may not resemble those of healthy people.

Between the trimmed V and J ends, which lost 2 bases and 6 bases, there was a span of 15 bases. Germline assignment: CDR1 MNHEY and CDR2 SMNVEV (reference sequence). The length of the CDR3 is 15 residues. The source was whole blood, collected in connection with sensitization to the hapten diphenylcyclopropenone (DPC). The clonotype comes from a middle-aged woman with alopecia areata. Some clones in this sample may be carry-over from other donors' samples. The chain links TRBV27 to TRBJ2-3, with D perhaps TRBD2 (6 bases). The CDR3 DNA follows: TGTGCCAGCAGTTTAGTTGGTAGCGGCAGGGATACGCAGTATTTT. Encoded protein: CASSLVGSGRDTQYF.